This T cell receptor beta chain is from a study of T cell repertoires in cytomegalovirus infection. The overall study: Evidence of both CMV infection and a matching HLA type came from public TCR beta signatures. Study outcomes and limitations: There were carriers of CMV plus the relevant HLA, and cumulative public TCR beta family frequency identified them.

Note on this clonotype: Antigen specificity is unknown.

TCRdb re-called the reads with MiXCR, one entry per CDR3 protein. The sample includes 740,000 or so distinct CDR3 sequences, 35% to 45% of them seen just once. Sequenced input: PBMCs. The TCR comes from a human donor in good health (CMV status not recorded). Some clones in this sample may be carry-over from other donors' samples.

The CDR3: CASSQRITGGEGTQYF. CDR3 coding DNA: TGTGCCAGCAGCCAGAGAATCACAGGGGGCGAGGGTACGCAGTATTTT. This chain links TRBV7-6 with TRBJ2-3, with TRBD1 matching 9 bases. V shed 5 bases and J 8 bases; nucleotides not matched to a gene: 14. This CDR3 comprises 16 residues. The V gene's germline CDR1 is SGHVS and CDR2 FNYEAQ.